This T cell receptor (beta chain) was identified in a study of T cell responses to AZD1222 COVID-19 vaccine. This clone was detected only a few times. Germline V CDR1 and CDR2: SGHAT, FQNNGV. Trimming at V came to 7 bases and at J to 6 bases, leaving 18 bases not matched to a gene. CDR3 length: 17 amino acids. Libraries were prepared by immunoSEQ multiplex PCR; TCRdb keeps only in-frame clonotypes and omits some of them. The profile shows more than 95,000 clones, 85% to 95% of them singletons. The receptor's source is an adult in good health. This chain uses TRBV11-2 with TRBJ2-7; 10 nucleotides line up with TRBD2. This specimen was peripheral blood, taken on day 0 of AZD1222 vaccination. CDR3 protein: CASTSRGSGRAFGEQYF. CDR3 bases: TGTGCCAGCACCTCCCGCGGGAGCGGGAGGGCCTTTGGCGAGCAGTACTTC.